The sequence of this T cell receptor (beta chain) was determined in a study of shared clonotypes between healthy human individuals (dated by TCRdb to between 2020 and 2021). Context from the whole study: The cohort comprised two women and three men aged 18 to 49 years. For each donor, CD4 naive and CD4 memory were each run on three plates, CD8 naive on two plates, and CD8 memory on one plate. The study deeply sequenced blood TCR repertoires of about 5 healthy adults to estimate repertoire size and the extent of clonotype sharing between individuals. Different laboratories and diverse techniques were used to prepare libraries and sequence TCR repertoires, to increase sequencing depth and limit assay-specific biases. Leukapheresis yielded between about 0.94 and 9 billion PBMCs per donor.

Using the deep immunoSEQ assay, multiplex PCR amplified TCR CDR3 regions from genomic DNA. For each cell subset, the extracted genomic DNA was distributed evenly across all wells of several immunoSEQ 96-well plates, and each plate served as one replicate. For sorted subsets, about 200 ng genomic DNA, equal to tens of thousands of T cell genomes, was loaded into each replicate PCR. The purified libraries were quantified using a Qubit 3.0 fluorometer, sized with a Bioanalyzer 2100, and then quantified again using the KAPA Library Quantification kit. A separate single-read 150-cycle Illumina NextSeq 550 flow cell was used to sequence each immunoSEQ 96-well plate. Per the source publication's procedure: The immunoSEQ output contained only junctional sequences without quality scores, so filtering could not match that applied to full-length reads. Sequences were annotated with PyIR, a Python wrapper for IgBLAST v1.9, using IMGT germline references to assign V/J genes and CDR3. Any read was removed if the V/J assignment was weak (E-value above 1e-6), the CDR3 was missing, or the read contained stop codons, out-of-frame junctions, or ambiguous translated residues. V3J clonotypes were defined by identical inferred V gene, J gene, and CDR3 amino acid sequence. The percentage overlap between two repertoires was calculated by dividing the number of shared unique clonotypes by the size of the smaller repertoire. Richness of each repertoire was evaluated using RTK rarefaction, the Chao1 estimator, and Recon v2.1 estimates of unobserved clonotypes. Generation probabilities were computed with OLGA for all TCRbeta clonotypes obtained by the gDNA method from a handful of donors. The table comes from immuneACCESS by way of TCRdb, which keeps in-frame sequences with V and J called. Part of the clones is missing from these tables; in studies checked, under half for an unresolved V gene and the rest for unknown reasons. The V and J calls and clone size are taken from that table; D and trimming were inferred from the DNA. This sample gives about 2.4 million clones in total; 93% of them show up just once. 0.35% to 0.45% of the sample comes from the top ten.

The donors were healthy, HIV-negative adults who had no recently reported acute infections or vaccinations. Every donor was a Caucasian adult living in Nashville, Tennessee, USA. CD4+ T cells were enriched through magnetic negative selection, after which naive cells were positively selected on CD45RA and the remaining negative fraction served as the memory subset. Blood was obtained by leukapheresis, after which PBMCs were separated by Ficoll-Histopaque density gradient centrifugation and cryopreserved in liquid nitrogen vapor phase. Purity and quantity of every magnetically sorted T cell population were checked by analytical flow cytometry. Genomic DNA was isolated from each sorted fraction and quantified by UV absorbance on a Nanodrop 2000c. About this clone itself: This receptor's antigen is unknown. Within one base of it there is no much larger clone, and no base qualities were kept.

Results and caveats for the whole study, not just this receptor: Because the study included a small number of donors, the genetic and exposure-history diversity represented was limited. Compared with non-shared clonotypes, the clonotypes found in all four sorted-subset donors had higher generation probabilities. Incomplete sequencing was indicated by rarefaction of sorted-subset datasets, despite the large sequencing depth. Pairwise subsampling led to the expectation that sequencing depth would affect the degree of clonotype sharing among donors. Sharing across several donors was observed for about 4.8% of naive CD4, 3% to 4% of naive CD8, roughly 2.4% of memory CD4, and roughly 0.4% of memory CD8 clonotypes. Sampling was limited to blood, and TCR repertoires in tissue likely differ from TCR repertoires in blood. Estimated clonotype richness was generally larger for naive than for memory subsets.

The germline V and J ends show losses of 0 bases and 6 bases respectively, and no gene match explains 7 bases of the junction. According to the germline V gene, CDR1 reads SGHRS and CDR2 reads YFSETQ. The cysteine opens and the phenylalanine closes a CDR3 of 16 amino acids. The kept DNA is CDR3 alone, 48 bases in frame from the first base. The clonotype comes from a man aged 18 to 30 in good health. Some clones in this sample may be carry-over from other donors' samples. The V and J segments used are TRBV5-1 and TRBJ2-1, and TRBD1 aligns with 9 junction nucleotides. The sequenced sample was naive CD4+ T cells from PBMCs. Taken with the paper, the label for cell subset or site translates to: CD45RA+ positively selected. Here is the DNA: TGCGCCAGCAGCTTGGTCGGGACAGGGCCGTCCAATGAGCAGTTCTTC. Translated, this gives CASSLVGTGPSNEQFF.